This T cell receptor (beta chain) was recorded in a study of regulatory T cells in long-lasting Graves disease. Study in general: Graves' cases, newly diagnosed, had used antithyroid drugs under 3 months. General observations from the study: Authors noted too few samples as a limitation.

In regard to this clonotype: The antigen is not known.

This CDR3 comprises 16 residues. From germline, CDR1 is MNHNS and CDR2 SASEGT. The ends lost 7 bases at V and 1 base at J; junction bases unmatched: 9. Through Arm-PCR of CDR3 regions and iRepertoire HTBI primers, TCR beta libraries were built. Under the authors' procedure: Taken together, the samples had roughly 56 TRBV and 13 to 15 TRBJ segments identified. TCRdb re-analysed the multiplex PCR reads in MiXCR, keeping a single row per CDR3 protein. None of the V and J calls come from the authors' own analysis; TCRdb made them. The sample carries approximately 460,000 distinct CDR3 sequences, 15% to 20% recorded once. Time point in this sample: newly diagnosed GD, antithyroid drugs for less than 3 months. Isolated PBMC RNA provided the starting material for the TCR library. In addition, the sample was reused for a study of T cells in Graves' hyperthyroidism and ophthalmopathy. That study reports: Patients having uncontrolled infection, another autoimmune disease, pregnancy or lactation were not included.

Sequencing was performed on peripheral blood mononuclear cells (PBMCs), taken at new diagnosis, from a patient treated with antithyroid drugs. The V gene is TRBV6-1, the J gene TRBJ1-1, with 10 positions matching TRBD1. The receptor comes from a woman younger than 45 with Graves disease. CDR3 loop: CASTDGQGEANTEAFF. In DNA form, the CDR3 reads TGTGCCAGCACCGACGGACAGGGGGAGGCGAACACTGAAGCTTTCTTT.